The present T cell receptor beta chain was sequenced within a study of blood T cell repertoires in COVID-19. Across the study: Whether acute or convalescent, the COVID-19 samples came from the United States, Italy and Spain. The analysed material was cDNA or gDNA that came from T cells, B-cell-depleted T cells, or PBMCs.

The germline V gene encodes CDR1 LNHDA and CDR2 SQIVND (reference sequence). Trimming took 5 bases from V and 1 from J; bases not matched to a gene: 14. This CDR3 spans 17 amino acids. In the authors' workflow: How many nucleated cells were present was estimated from reference gene primer amplification. TCRdb keeps only in-frame clones here, not all; method: immunoSEQ multiplex PCR. Clone size and the V and J calls come from that table; the DNA yielded D and trimming. The table has more than 20,000 clones, around 90% seen once; the top ten hold 11%. The J gene is TRBJ2-7, the V gene TRBV19, with 7 bases aligning to TRBD1. The receptor was derived from a man in his 70s with acute or convalescent COVID-19. Sequenced material: peripheral blood. CDR3 in DNA: TGTGCCAGTAGTCCAACCCGAGCAGGGACAGAGTCCTACGAGCAGTACTTC. Translation: CASSPTRAGTESYEQYF.